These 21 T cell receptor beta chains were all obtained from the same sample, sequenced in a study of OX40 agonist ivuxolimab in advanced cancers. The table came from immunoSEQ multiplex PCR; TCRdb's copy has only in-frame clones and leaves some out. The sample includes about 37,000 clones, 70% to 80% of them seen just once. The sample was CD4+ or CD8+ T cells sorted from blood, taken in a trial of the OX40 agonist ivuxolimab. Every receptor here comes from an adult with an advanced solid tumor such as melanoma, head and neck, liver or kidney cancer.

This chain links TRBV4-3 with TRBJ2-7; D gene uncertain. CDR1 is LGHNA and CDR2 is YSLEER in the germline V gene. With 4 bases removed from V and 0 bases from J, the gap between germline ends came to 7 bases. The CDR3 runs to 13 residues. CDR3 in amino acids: CASSLQSSYEQYF. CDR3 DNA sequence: TGCGCCAGCAGCCTCCAGAGCTCCTACGAGCAGTACTTC.

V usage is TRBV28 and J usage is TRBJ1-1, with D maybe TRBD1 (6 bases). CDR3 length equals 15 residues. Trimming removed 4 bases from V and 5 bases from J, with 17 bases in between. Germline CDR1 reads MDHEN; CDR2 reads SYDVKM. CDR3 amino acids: CASSSQGGGRTEAFF. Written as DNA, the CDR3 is TGTGCCAGCAGTTCCCAAGGGGGAGGGCGGACTGAAGCTTTCTTT.

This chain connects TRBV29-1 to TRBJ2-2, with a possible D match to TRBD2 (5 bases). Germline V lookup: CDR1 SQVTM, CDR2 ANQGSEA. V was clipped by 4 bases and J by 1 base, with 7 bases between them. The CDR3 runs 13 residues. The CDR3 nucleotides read TGCAGCGTTGCCCGGGAGAACACCGGGGAGCTGTTTTTT. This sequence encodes CSVARENTGELFF.

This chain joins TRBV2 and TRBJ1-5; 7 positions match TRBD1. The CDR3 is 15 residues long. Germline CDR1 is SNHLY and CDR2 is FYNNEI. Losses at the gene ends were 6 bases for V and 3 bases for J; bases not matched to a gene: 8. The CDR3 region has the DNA TGTGCCAGCAGGGTGAGGGGGCTCAACAATCAGCCCCAGCATTTT. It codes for CASRVRGLNNQPQHF.

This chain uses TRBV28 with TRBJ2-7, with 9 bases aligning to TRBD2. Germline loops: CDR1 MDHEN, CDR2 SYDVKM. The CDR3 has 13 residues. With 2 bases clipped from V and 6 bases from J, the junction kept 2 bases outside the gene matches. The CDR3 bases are TGTGCCAGCAGTTTAGTGCGGGAGGGCGAGCAGTACTTC. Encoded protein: CASSLVREGEQYF.

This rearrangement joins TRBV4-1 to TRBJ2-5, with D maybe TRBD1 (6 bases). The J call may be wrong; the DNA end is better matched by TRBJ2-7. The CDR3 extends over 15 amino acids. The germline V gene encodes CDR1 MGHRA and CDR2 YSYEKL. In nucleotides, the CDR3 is TGCGCCAGCAGCCAAGTGGAGAGGGGACAACTCGAGCAGTACTTC. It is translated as CASSQVERGQLEQYF.

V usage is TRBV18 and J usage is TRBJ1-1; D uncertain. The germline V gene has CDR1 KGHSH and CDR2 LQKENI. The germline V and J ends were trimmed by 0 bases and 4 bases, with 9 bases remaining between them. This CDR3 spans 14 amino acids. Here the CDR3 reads CASSPPGVITEAFF. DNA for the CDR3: TGTGCCAGCTCACCACCCGGGGTGATCACTGAAGCTTTCTTT.

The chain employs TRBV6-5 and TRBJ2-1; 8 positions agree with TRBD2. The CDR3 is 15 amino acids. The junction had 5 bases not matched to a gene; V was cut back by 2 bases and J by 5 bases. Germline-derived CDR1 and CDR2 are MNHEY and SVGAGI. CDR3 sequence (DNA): TGTGCCAGCAGTTACGGGATAGCGGGGAACAATGAGCAGTTCTTC. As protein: CASSYGIAGNNEQFF.

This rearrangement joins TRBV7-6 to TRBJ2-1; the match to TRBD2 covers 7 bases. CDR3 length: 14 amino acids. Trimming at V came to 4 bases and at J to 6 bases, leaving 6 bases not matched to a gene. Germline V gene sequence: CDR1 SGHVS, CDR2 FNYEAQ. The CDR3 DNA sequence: TGTGCCAGCAGCTGGGGGGGTTTGGGCAATGAGCAGTTCTTC. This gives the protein CASSWGGLGNEQFF.

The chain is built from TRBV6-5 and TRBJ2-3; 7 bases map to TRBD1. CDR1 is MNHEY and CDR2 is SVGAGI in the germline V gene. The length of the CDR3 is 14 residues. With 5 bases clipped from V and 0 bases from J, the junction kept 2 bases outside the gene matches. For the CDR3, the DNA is TGTGCCAGCAGTGACAGGGATAGCACAGATACGCAGTATTTT. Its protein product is CASSDRDSTDTQYF.

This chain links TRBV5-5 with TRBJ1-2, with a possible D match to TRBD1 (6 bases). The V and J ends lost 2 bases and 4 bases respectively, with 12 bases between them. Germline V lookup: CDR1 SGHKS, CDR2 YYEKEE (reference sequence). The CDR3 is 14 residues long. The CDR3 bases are TGTGCCAGCAGCTTTACAACAGGGCGCTATGGCTACACCTTC. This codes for CASSFTTGRYGYTF.

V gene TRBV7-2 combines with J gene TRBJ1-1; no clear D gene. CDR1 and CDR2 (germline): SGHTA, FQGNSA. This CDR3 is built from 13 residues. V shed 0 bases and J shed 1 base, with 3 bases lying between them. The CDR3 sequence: CASSLAANTEAFF. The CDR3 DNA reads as TGTGCCAGCAGCTTAGCTGCGAACACTGAAGCTTTCTTT. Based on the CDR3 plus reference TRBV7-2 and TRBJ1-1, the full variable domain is GAGVSQSPSNKVTEKGKDVELRCDPISGHTALYWYRQSLGQGLEFLIYFQGNSAPDKSGLPSDRFSAERTGGSVSTLTIQRTQQEDSAVYLCASSLAANTEAFFGQGTRLTVV.

The CDR3 spells CASTGLAGNNYGYTF. The DNA for the CDR3 is TGTGCCAGCACGGGGTTGGCAGGGAACAACTATGGCTACACCTTC. The J gene is TRBJ1-2, the V gene TRBV27; maybe TRBD1 (5 bases). Trimming removed 7 bases at V and 2 bases at J, with 17 bases between. The CDR3 loop spans 15 amino acids. The germline CDR1 and CDR2 sequences are MNHEY and SMNVEV (reference sequence).

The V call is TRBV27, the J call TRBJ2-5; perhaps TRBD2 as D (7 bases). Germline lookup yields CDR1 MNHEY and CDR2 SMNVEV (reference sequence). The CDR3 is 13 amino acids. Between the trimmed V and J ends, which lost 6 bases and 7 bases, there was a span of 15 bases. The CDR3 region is CASRGGASGTQYF. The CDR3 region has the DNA TGTGCCAGCAGGGGGGGGGCCAGCGGGACCCAGTACTTC.

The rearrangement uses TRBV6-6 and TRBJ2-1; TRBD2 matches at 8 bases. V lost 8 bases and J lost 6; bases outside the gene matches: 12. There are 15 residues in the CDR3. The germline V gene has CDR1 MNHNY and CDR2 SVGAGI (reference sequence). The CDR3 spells CASEENSGSLNEQFF. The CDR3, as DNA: TGTGCCAGCGAGGAAAACAGCGGGAGCCTCAATGAGCAGTTCTTC.

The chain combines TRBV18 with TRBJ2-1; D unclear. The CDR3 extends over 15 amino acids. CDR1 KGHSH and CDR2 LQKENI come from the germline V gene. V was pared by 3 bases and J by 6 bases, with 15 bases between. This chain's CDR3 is CASSPLSVTLNEQFF. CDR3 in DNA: TGTGCCAGCTCACCCTTGAGCGTAACCCTCAATGAGCAGTTCTTC.

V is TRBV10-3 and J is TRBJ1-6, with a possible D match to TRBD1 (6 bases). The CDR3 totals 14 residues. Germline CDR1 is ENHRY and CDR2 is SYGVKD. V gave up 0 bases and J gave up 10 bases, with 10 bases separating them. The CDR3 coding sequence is TGTGCCATCAGTGAGTCTACAGGGTCCTCACCCCTCCACTTT. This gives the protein CAISESTGSSPLHF.

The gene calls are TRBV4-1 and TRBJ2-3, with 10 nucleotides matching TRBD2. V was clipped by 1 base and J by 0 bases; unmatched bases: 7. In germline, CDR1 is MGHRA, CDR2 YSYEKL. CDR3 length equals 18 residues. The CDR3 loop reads CASSQGGSGRSSTDTQYF. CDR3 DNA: TGCGCCAGCAGCCAAGGAGGTAGCGGGAGGTCGAGCACAGATACGCAGTATTTT.

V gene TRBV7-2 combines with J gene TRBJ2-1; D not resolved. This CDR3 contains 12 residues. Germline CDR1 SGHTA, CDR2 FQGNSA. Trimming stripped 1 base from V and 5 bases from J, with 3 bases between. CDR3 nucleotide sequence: TGTGCCAGCAGCTTAGGTCACAATGAGCAGTTCTTC. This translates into CASSLGHNEQFF.

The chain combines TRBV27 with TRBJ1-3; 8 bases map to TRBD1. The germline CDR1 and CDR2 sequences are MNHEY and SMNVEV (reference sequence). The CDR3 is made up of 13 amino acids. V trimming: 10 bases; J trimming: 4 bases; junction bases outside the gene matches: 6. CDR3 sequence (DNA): TGTGCCACCCGGGACAGGTGGGGAAACACCATATATTTT. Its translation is CATRDRWGNTIYF.

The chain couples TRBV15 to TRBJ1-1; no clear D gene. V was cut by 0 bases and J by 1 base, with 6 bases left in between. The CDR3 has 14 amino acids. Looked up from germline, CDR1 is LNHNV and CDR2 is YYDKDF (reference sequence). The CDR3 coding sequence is TGTGCCACCAGCAGAGATGGAGGGAACACTGAAGCTTTCTTT. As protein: CATSRDGGNTEAFF.